These 29 T cell receptor beta chains originate from one sample sequenced in a study of regulatory T cells in long-lasting Graves disease. Time point specified: persistent/refractory GD, antithyroid drugs over 5 years with positive TRAb. With RNA extracted from PBMCs as input, the TCR library was made. For TCR beta, libraries came from iRepertoire HTBI primers and Arm-PCR of CDR3 regions. TCRdb ran MiXCR on the multiplex PCR reads and lists one entry per CDR3 protein. The repertoire holds under 500,000 distinct CDR3 sequences, with more than 20% as singletons. The material was peripheral blood mononuclear cells (PBMCs), obtained when the disease was refractory, from a patient treated with antithyroid drugs. The receptor set was obtained from a female donor with Graves disease.

The chain combines TRBV20-1 with TRBJ2-7; 7 bases line up with TRBD1. Germline assignment: CDR1 DFQATT and CDR2 SNEGSKA (reference sequence). V shed 6 bases and J 9 bases; nucleotides not matched to a gene: 14. The CDR3 is made up of 13 amino acids. CDR3: CSARTGTDFGQYF. The CDR3 nucleotides are TGCAGTGCCAGAACTGGGACAGACTTCGGGCAGTACTTC.

CDR3 sequence: CATSDFGSYEQYF. The CDR3 DNA sequence: TGTGCCACCAGTGATTTCGGCAGCTACGAGCAGTACTTC. The chain combines TRBV24-1 with TRBJ2-7, with no clear D. CDR3 length equals 13 residues. Germline CDR1 and CDR2: KGHDR and SFDVKD. Trimming removed 1 base at V and 3 bases at J, with 6 bases between.

This clonotype appeared many times. The V and J genes are TRBV2 and TRBJ2-7; no clear D. V was cut by 6 bases and J by 1 base, with 16 bases left in between. CDR3 length: 15 residues. Germline loops: CDR1 SNHLY, CDR2 FYNNEI. The DNA for the CDR3 is TGTGCCAGCAGGGGGATACGGGCACGGTCCTACGAGCAGTACTTC. Protein: CASRGIRARSYEQYF.

With regard to this clonotype: A much larger clone lies one base from this, so it may be a read error. This chain links TRBV3-1 with TRBJ1-2; the D is unclear. V lost 0 bases, J lost 7 bases, and 3 bases lay in between. Germline V gives CDR1 LGHDT, CDR2 YNNKEL (reference sequence). CDR3 size: 11 residues. CDR3 loop: CASSQDCGYTF. CDR3 DNA sequence: TGTGCCAGCAGCCAAGATTGTGGCTACACCTTC.

The table lists this clonotype with a few counts. The V gene is TRBV6-1, the J gene TRBJ1-1; D is uncertain. Germline assignment: CDR1 MNHNS and CDR2 SASEGT. The CDR3 consists of 14 residues. V was cut by 7 bases and J by 0 bases, with 12 bases left in between. The CDR3 DNA sequence: TGTGCCAGCACCCCGAGCAGGATGAACACTGAAGCTTTCTTT. This codes for CASTPSRMNTEAFF.

The J gene is TRBJ1-1, the V gene TRBV27, with a possible D match to TRBD1 (6 bases). The CDR3 sequence is 12 residues long. The ends were cut back, 4 bases at V and 7 bases at J, with 10 bases in the middle. Germline CDR1 is MNHEY and CDR2 is SMNVEV (reference sequence). The CDR3 spells CASSSDRHEAFF. CDR3 coding DNA: TGTGCCAGCAGTTCGGACAGACATGAAGCTTTCTTT.

Of note for this clonotype: A single base separates this from a much larger clone, so it may be a read error. Lacking the conserved final phenylalanine or tryptophan, this CDR3 likely reflects a read error. This sequence joins TRBV27 and TRBJ2-7; D tentatively fits TRBD1 or TRBD2 (6 bases each). The CDR3 sequence is 12 residues long. V lost 9 bases and J lost 4, with 13 bases in between. The germline V gene has CDR1 MNHEY and CDR2 SMNVEV (reference sequence). The CDR3 DNA is TGTGCCAGTAGGGGGACTTCATACGAGCAGTACCTC. It yields the protein CASRGTSYEQYL.

Worth noting for this clonotype: This clone may be a read error of a much larger clone one base away. This chain joins TRBV12-3 or TRBV12-4 and TRBJ2-7, with a weak D call TRBD1 (5 bases). The CDR3 is made up of 15 amino acids. In DNA form, the CDR3 reads TGTGCCAGCAGTTTAGGAAGGACACCTTCCTACGAGCGGTACTTC. This codes for CASSLGRTPSYERYF.

This clonotype has only a few counts. CDR3 DNA: TGCGCCAGCAGCTTGAAGGGGGTAGGGTCAGCTTTCTTT. Translated: CASSLKGVGSAFF. The chain links TRBV5-1 to TRBJ1-1; possible D gene TRBD1, 6 bases. The germline V and J ends were trimmed by 1 base and 10 bases, with 14 bases remaining between them. The germline gives CDR1 SGHRS, CDR2 YFSETQ. This CDR3 contains 13 residues.

This clonotype was seen at least ten times. The genes are TRBV2 and TRBJ2-4; 14 bases match TRBD2. The trim removed 10 bases at V and 0 bases at J, leaving 8 bases unmatched. Germline V CDR1 and CDR2: SNHLY, FYNNEI. The CDR3 totals 17 residues. The CDR3 DNA reads as TGTGCCAAGAAAAGACTAGCGGGAGGGCTAGCCAAAAACATTCAGTACTTC. This codes for CAKKRLAGGLAKNIQYF.

The table lists this clonotype with many counts. The chain uses TRBV7-8 and TRBJ2-4; D is undetermined. CDR1 and CDR2 from the germline V gene are SGHVS and FQNEAQ. Trimming took off 5 bases at V and 1 base at J, with 21 bases between the two ends. CDR3 length equals 18 residues. CDR3 protein: CASSLNRVGRSAKNIQYF. CDR3 nucleotides: TGTGCCAGCAGCCTCAATCGGGTCGGTCGGTCGGCCAAAAACATTCAGTACTTC.

This chain links TRBV6-1 with TRBJ2-2; D possibly uses TRBD1 or TRBD2 (5 bases each). CDR1 and CDR2 (germline): MNHNS, SASEGT. The length of the CDR3 is 15 residues. The V end was cut by 5 bases, the J end by 1 base, with 11 bases between. The CDR3 loop is CASSTGPMNTGELFF. CDR3 in DNA: TGTGCCAGCAGTACGGGACCGATGAACACCGGGGAGCTGTTTTTT.

This clonotype has a count of ten or more. This chain links TRBV20-1 with TRBJ1-2; no clear D gene. Per the germline V gene, CDR1 is DFQATT and CDR2 is SNEGSKA (reference sequence). V was cut by 5 bases and J by 5 bases, with 9 bases left in between. The CDR3 totals 11 residues. In DNA form, the CDR3 reads TGCAGTGCTCAATTCCGGTATGGCTACACCTTC. It translates to CSAQFRYGYTF.

This clonotype was detected ten times or more. V and J are TRBV28 and TRBJ1-1; D is undetermined. The CDR3 runs to 13 residues. Germline CDR1 reads MDHEN; CDR2 reads SYDVKM. Trimming cost V 7 bases and J 0 bases, with 9 bases left between them. The CDR3 DNA reads TGTGCCAGCACGTACGAGATGAACACTGAAGCTTTCTTT. Protein: CASTYEMNTEAFF.

In its sample, this clonotype was seen a few times. This rearrangement joins TRBV7-3 to TRBJ2-6, with no clear D. Looked up from germline, CDR1 is SGHTA and CDR2 is FQGTGA. V was pared by 1 base and J by 8 bases, with 12 bases between. The CDR3 is 15 amino acids. The CDR3 nucleotides are TGTGCCAGCAGCTTAAGAGGCGGCAGGACCAACGTCCTGACTTTC. Protein: CASSLRGGRTNVLTF.

This clonotype was seen at least ten times. The CDR3 protein is CSARVRHAYRLFF. CDR3 DNA sequence: TGCAGTGCTAGAGTTCGGCACGCTTACCGGCTGTTTTTT. The rearrangement uses TRBV20-1 and TRBJ2-2; D is ambiguous. Trimming stripped 1 base from V and 13 bases from J, with 16 bases between. This CDR3 is built from 13 residues. CDR1 DFQATT and CDR2 SNEGSKA come from the germline V gene (reference sequence).

This clonotype has a count of ten or more. J is TRBJ1-1 and V is TRBV28; unclear D gene. V dropped 5 bases and J dropped 0 bases, with 7 bases sitting between them. CDR3 length: 13 amino acids. Germline-derived CDR1 and CDR2 are MDHEN and SYDVKM. In nucleotides, the CDR3 is TGTGCCAGCAGTGCCCAGATGAACACTGAAGCTTTCTTT. Translated, it gives CASSAQMNTEAFF.

There are a few counts of this clonotype. The rearrangement links TRBV10-3 to TRBJ1-3; D is undetermined. Germline values: CDR1 ENHRY, CDR2 SYGVKD. The CDR3 is 16 amino acids. The V gene lost 3 bases and the J gene lost 0 bases, with 12 bases spanning the gap. The CDR3 DNA follows: TGTGCCATCAGTGATCGGGTCATAAGCTCTGGAAACACCATATATTTT. Translated: CAISDRVISSGNTIYF.

This clonotype has a count of ten or more. The chain couples TRBV7-8 to TRBJ1-2; D perhaps matches TRBD1 (6 bases). The CDR3 runs to 13 residues. V was shortened by 5 bases and J by 9 bases, with 16 bases between the two germline ends. Germline V lookup: CDR1 SGHVS, CDR2 FQNEAQ. The CDR3 bases are TGTGCCAGCAGCCGCCGGGACATTAGAAGCTACACCTTC. Its translation is CASSRRDIRSYTF.

This clonotype was picked up a small number of times. The chain employs TRBV27 and TRBJ1-1, with D perhaps TRBD1 (6 bases). Germline CDR1 reads MNHEY; CDR2 reads SMNVEV (reference sequence). CDR3 length equals 14 residues. V was trimmed by 4 bases and J by 7 bases, leaving 16 bases between them. CDR3 residues: CASSYRTEGREAFF. The CDR3, as DNA: TGTGCCAGCAGTTACCGGACAGAGGGGCGTGAAGCTTTCTTT.

This clonotype was counted ten times or more. The CDR3 protein is CASIWTGGDEQYF. The CDR3 DNA is TGTGCCAGCATATGGACAGGGGGCGACGAGCAGTACTTC. The chain links TRBV28 to TRBJ2-7; 11 bases are shared with TRBD1. This CDR3 comprises 13 residues. Losses at the gene ends were 7 bases for V and 5 bases for J; bases not matched to a gene: 4. Germline CDR1 reads MDHEN; CDR2 reads SYDVKM. The full variable domain, with the rest looked up from reference TRBV28 and TRBJ2-7, is DVKVTQSSRYLVKRTGEKVFLECVQDMDHENMFWYRQDPGLGLRLIYFSYDVKMKEKGDIPEGYSVSREKKERFSLILESASTNQTSMYLCASIWTGGDEQYFGPGTRLTVT.

This clonotype was recorded a few times. The chain couples TRBV7-9 to TRBJ2-2; unclear D gene. Germline V gene sequence: CDR1 SEHNR, CDR2 FQNEAQ (reference sequence). With 1 base removed from V and 4 bases from J, the gap between germline ends came to 10 bases. The CDR3 is made up of 15 amino acids. CDR3 sequence: CASSLGQTTTGELFF. The CDR3 DNA is TGTGCCAGCAGCTTAGGGCAGACAACCACCGGGGAGCTGTTTTTT.

This clonotype was detected only a few times. This chain joins TRBV11-1 and TRBJ1-5; perhaps TRBD1 as D (6 bases). Germline CDR1 is SGHAT and CDR2 is FQDESV (reference sequence). Trimming removed 2 bases from V and 6 bases from J, with 20 bases in between. The CDR3 length is 17 residues. CDR3 in DNA: TGTGCCAGCAGCTTACGGGGGGCGAGCGGAGTTGTTCAGCCCCAGCATTTT. Its translation is CASSLRGASGVVQPQHF. Full variable domain (outside the CDR3, taken from reference TRBV11-1 and TRBJ1-5): EAEVAQSPRYKITEKSQAVAFWCDPISGHATLYWYRQILGQGPELLVQFQDESVVDDSQLPKDRFSAERLKGVDSTLKIQPAELGDSAMYLCASSLRGASGVVQPQHFGDGTRLSIL.

This clonotype was seen ten or more times. The CDR3 loop is CASSFYQAGSPYEQYF. In DNA form, the CDR3 reads TGTGCCAGCAGTTTCTACCAAGCCGGGAGCCCGTACGAGCAGTACTTC. The chain joins TRBV28 to TRBJ2-7, with D tentatively TRBD2 (6 bases). Germline CDR1 MDHEN, CDR2 SYDVKM. The CDR3 extends over 16 amino acids. V was pared by 3 bases and J by 4 bases, with 19 bases between.

This clonotype has just a few counts. The V and J genes are TRBV29-1 and TRBJ2-7; 7 nucleotides align to TRBD1. The CDR3 loop spans 14 amino acids. The ends lost 4 bases at V and 2 bases at J; junction bases unmatched: 8. Germline CDR1 reads SQVTM; CDR2 reads ANQGSEA. The CDR3: CSVAPTGYPYEQYF. In DNA, the CDR3 is TGCAGCGTTGCCCCGACAGGGTACCCCTACGAGCAGTACTTC.

This clonotype was found many times. This chain links TRBV12-3 or TRBV12-4 with TRBJ1-4; tentative D call: TRBD1 (5 bases). The CDR3 runs to 12 residues. Trimming cost V 11 bases and J 11 bases, with 18 bases left between them. The CDR3 bases are TGTGCCGGCTCTATAAGGGGCGGGAAACTGTTTTTT. Encoded protein: CAGSIRGGKLFF.

Many counts were recorded for this clonotype. This chain links TRBV2 with TRBJ2-2; no firm D call. Germline V CDR1 and CDR2: SNHLY, FYNNEI. The CDR3 has 13 residues. V gave up 1 base and J gave up 6 bases, with 6 bases separating them. The DNA of the CDR3 is TGTGCCAGCAGTGAAGTGGCGGCCGGGGAGCTGTTTTTT. This codes for CASSEVAAGELFF. The full variable domain, completed using reference TRBV2 and TRBJ2-2, is EPEVTQTPSHQVTQMGQEVILRCVPISNHLYFYWYRQILGQKVEFLVSFYNNEISEKSEIFDDQFSVERPDGSNFTLKIRSTKLEDSAMYFCASSEVAAGELFFGEGSRLTVL.

CDR3 sequence: CASSLLGSWGQETQYF. CDR3 bases: TGTGCCAGCAGCTTGTTAGGGTCGTGGGGGCAAGAGACCCAGTACTTC. The chain carries TRBV5-4 and TRBJ2-5; either TRBD1 or TRBD2 may fit D (5 bases each). CDR1 is SGHNT and CDR2 is YYREEE in the germline V gene (reference sequence). The CDR3 runs to 16 residues. The ends were cut back, 1 base at V and 2 bases at J, with 15 bases in the middle. The whole variable domain, filled in from reference TRBV5-4 and TRBJ2-5, reads ETGVTQSPTHLIKTRGQQVTLRCSSQSGHNTVSWYQQALGQGPQFIFQYYREEENGRGNFPPRFSGLQFPNYSSELNVNALELDDSALYLCASSLLGSWGQETQYFGPGTRLLVL.

This clonotype was detected many times. V gene TRBV28 combines with J gene TRBJ2-7, with 10 bases that match TRBD2. This CDR3 is 16 amino acids long. Losses at the gene ends were 2 bases for V and 2 bases for J; bases not matched to a gene: 6. The V gene's germline CDR1 is MDHEN and CDR2 SYDVKM. DNA for the CDR3: TGTGCCAGCAGTTTAGGGGGACTAGCGAGAGCCTACGAGCAGTACTTC. It codes for CASSLGGLARAYEQYF.